This TCR delta chain was profiled in a study of gamma-delta T cells after stem cell transplantation. This CDR3 spans 21 amino acids. V trimming: 0 bases; J trimming: 3 bases; junction bases outside the gene matches: 19. Germline loops: CDR1 GEAIGNYY, CDR2 EKD. TCRdb re-called the RT-PCR reads with CATT. The table lists roughly 1,700 delta-chain clones, about 4% of them singletons. Details on this clone: The protein recorded in TCRdb matches a much larger clone and deviates from this DNA's translation at residue 16, suggesting a read error; the protein here is obtained by translating the DNA.

The sequence was collected from a human donor. It is not recorded whose cells these are; they may come from a transplant donor. The sequenced material came from gamma-delta T cells. The chain has TRDV2 and TRDJ1; 12 bases align to TRDD3. CDR3 sequence reads: CACDTLNSDYWGIPNADKLIF. The DNA for the CDR3 is TGTGCCTGTGACACCCTCAACTCCGATTACTGGGGGATACCGAATGCCGATAAACTCATCTTT.